A selection of T cell receptor beta chains follows, all from one sample in a study of cytomegalovirus exposure and HLA in healthy donors. Using immunoSEQ multiplex PCR, the repertoire was profiled, and TCRdb retains in-frame clones only, with some absent. Among approximately 150,000 clones listed, around 77% were seen once. Sequenced sample: PBMCs. These receptor sequences come from a man aged 35 to 55 in good health and CMV-seronegative. Each CDR3 is given with its conserved first and last residue. D genes are given only for firm matches. Where a row states a size, it is once, few, many or the class of an expanded clone; other rows omit it.

CDR3aa: CASSSDQSTEAFF
CDR3nt: TGTGCCAGCAGCAGCGACCAGAGCACTGAAGCTTTCTTT
j_gene: TRBJ1-1
abundance: NA
d_gene: NA
v_gene: TRBV7-6

CDR3aa: CASSAGNQETQYF
CDR3nt: TGTGCCAGTAGTGCCGGGAACCAAGAGACCCAGTACTTC
j_gene: TRBJ2-5
abundance: NA
d_gene: NA
v_gene: TRBV19

CDR3aa: CASSYGTGHGYTF
CDR3nt: TGTGCCAGCAGTTACGGGACAGGGCACGGCTACACCTTC
j_gene: TRBJ1-2
abundance: NA
d_gene: TRBD1
v_gene: TRBV6-6

CDR3aa: CASSPGLNTQYF
CDR3nt: TGTGCCAGCAGCCCTGGACTGAATACGCAGTATTTT
j_gene: TRBJ2-3
abundance: NA
d_gene: NA
v_gene: TRBV2

CDR3aa: CASSRYQETQYF
CDR3nt: TGTGCCAGCAGCCGGTACCAAGAGACCCAGTACTTC
j_gene: TRBJ2-5
abundance: once
d_gene: NA
v_gene: TRBV7-3

CDR3aa: CASSLGGTYNEQFF
CDR3nt: TGTGCCAGCAGCCTCGGGGGGACTTACAATGAGCAGTTCTTC
j_gene: TRBJ2-1
abundance: NA
d_gene: TRBD2
v_gene: TRBV7-6

CDR3aa: CASSPWARSNNEQFF
CDR3nt: TGTGCCAGCAGTCCCTGGGCGCGAAGTAACAATGAGCAGTTCTTC
j_gene: TRBJ2-1
abundance: NA
d_gene: NA
v_gene: TRBV6-5

CDR3aa: CASSFVPAGDNNEQFF
CDR3nt: TGCGCCAGCAGCTTTGTCCCAGCAGGGGATAACAATGAGCAGTTCTTC
j_gene: TRBJ2-1
abundance: NA
d_gene: NA
v_gene: TRBV5-1

CDR3aa: CASSESGQGDYEQYF
CDR3nt: TGCGCCAGCAGTGAGTCGGGACAGGGTGATTACGAGCAGTACTTC
j_gene: TRBJ2-7
abundance: NA
d_gene: TRBD1
v_gene: TRBV10-1

CDR3aa: CASSSTFANTGELFF
CDR3nt: TGTGCCAGCAGCTCGACTTTTGCGAACACCGGGGAGCTGTTTTTT
j_gene: TRBJ2-2
abundance: NA
d_gene: NA
v_gene: TRBV7-9

CDR3aa: CASSDWDSYNSPLHF
CDR3nt: TGTGCCAGCAGTGACTGGGACAGCTATAATTCACCCCTCCACTTT
j_gene: TRBJ1-6
abundance: NA
d_gene: TRBD1
v_gene: TRBV2

CDR3aa: CASNRDHSGANVLTF
CDR3nt: TGTGCCAGTAACAGGGACCACTCTGGGGCCAACGTCCTGACTTTC
j_gene: TRBJ2-6
abundance: NA
d_gene: NA
v_gene: TRBV19

CDR3aa: CASSLAGPENNQPQHF
CDR3nt: TGCGCCAGCAGCTTAGCAGGGCCCGAAAACAATCAGCCCCAGCATTTT
j_gene: TRBJ1-5
abundance: NA
d_gene: NA
v_gene: TRBV5-1

CDR3aa: CASSPGTGPYNEQFF
CDR3nt: TGCGCCAGCAGCCCCGGGACAGGACCTTACAATGAGCAGTTCTTC
j_gene: TRBJ2-1
abundance: NA
d_gene: TRBD1
v_gene: TRBV5-1

CDR3aa: CASSFRQNTEAFF
CDR3nt: TGTGCCAGCAGCTTCCGACAGAACACTGAAGCTTTCTTT
j_gene: TRBJ1-1
abundance: NA
d_gene: NA
v_gene: TRBV7-2

CDR3aa: CASSLLRVNGELFF
CDR3nt: TGCGCCAGCAGCTTGTTGAGGGTGAACGGGGAGCTGTTTTTT
j_gene: TRBJ2-2
abundance: NA
d_gene: NA
v_gene: TRBV5-1

CDR3aa: CSVSRAYEQYF
CDR3nt: TGCAGCGTTTCCAGGGCCTACGAGCAGTACTTC
j_gene: TRBJ2-7
abundance: NA
d_gene: NA
v_gene: TRBV29-1

CDR3aa: CASSFRDIRQETQYF
CDR3nt: TGCGCCAGCAGCTTTCGGGACATTCGCCAAGAGACCCAGTACTTC
j_gene: TRBJ2-5
abundance: once
d_gene: NA
v_gene: TRBV5-1

CDR3aa: CASGLQGSNEKLFF
CDR3nt: TGTGCCAGCGGCCTACAGGGGTCTAATGAAAAACTGTTTTTT
j_gene: TRBJ1-4
abundance: once
d_gene: TRBD1
v_gene: TRBV27

CDR3aa: CASSFDRVSDTQYF
CDR3nt: TGTGCCAGCAGTTTTGACAGGGTGTCAGATACGCAGTATTTT
j_gene: TRBJ2-3
abundance: NA
d_gene: TRBD1
v_gene: TRBV27

CDR3aa: CASSLGQLNTEAFF
CDR3nt: TGTGCCAGCAGCCTCGGACAGTTAAACACTGAAGCTTTCTTT
j_gene: TRBJ1-1
abundance: NA
d_gene: NA
v_gene: TRBV7-2